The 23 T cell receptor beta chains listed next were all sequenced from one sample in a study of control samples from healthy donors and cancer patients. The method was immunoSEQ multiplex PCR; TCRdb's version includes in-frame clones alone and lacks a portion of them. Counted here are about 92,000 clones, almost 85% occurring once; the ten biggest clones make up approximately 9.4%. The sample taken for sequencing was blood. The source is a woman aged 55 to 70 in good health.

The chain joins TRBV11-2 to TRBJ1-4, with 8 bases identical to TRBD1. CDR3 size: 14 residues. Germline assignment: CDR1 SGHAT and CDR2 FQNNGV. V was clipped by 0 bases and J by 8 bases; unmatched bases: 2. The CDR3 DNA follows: TGTGCCAGCAGCTTAGAAAGACAGGGGGAAAAACTGTTTTTT. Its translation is CASSLERQGEKLFF. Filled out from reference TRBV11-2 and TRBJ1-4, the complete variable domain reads EAGVAQSPRYKIIEKRQSVAFWCNPISGHATLYWYQQILGQGPKLLIQFQNNGVVDDSQLPKDRFSAERLKGVDSTLKIQPAKLEDSAVYLCASSLERQGEKLFFGSGTQLSVL.

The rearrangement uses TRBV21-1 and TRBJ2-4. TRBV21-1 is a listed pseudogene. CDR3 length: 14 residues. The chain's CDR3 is CASSDTGWRDIQYF. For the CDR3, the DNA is TGTGCCAGCAGCGACACAGGGTGGAGGGACATTCAGTACTTC.

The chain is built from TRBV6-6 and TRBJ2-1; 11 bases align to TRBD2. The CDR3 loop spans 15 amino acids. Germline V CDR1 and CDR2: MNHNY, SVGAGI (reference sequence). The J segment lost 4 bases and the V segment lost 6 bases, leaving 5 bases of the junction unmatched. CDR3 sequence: CASSYGTSGYNEQFF. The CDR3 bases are TGTGCCAGCAGCTACGGGACTAGCGGTTACAATGAGCAGTTCTTC.

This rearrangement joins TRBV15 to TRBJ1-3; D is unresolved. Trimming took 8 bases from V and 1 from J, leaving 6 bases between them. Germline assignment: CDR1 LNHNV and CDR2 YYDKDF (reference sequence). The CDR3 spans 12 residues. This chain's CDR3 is CATGQSGNTIYF. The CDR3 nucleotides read TGTGCCACCGGGCAATCTGGAAACACCATATATTTT.

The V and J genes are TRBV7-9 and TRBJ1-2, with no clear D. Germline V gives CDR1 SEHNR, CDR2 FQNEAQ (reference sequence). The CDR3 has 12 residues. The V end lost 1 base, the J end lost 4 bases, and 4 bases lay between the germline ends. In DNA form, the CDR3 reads TGTGCCAGCAGCTTAGTCAGCTATGGCTACACCTTC. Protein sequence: CASSLVSYGYTF.

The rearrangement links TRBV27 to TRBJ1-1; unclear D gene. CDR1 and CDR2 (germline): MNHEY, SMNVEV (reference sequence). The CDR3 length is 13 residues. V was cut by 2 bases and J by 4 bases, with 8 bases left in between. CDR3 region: CASSLGRLTEAFF. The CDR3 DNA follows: TGTGCCAGCAGTTTAGGACGGCTCACTGAAGCTTTCTTT.

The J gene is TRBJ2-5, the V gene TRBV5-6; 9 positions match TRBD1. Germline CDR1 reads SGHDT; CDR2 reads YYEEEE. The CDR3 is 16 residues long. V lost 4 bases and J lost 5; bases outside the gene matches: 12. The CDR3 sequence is CASSSRGQGWAETQYF. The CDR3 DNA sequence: TGTGCCAGCAGCAGCCGGGGACAGGGCTGGGCGGAGACCCAGTACTTC. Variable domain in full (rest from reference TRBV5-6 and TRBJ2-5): DAGVTQSPTHLIKTRGQQVTLRCSPKSGHDTVSWYQQALGQGPQFIFQYYEEEERQRGNFPDRFSGHQFPNYSSELNVNALLLGDSALYLCASSSRGQGWAETQYFGPGTRLLVL.

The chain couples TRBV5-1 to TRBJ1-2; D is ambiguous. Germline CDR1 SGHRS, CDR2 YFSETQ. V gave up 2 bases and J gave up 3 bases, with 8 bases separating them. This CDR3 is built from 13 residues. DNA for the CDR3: TGCGCCAGCAGCTTTGGTTGGGACTATGGCTACACCTTC. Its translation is CASSFGWDYGYTF.

Here the CDR3 DNA reads TGTGCCAGCAGTCCCCGGGGGCAACTCTCCTACGAGCAGTACTTC. Protein sequence: CASSPRGQLSYEQYF. This chain links TRBV28 with TRBJ2-7; D may be TRBD1 or TRBD2 (6 bases each). Germline-derived CDR1 and CDR2 are MDHEN and SYDVKM. Trimming pared 5 bases from V and 0 bases from J, leaving 14 bases between. There are 15 residues in the CDR3.

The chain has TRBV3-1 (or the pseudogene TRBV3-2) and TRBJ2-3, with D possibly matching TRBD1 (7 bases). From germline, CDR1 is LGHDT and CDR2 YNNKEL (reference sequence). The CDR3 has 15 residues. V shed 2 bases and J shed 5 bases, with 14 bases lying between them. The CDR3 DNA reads TGTGCCAGCAGCCAAAGCCAGGGGGGCATAGATACGCAGTATTTT. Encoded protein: CASSQSQGGIDTQYF.

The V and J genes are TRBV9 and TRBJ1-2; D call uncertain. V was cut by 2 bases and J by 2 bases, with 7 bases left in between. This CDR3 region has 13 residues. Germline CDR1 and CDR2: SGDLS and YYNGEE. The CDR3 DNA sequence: TGTGCCAGCAGCGTTGGCCTGAACTATGGCTACACCTTC. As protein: CASSVGLNYGYTF.

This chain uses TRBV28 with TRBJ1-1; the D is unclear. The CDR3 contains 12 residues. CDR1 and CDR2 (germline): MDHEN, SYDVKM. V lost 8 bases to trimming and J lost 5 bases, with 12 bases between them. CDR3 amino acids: CASLTTATEAFF. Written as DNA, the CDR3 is TGTGCCAGCCTAACCACGGCGACTGAAGCTTTCTTT.

The CDR3 is CASSWTANTEAFF. For the CDR3, the DNA is TGTGCCAGCAGCTGGACAGCGAACACTGAAGCTTTCTTT. This sequence joins TRBV12-3 or TRBV12-4 and TRBJ1-1; a weak D match, TRBD1 (6 bases). The CDR3 covers 13 residues. The V end lost 6 bases, the J end lost 1 base, and 9 bases lay between the germline ends.

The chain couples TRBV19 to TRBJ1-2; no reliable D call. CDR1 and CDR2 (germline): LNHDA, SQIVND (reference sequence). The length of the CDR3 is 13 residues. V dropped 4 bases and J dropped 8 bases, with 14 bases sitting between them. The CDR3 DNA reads TGTGCCAGTAGTACACGGGAAGGTAGGGGCTACACCTTC. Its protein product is CASSTREGRGYTF. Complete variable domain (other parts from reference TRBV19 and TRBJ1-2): DGGITQSPKYLFRKEGQNVTLSCEQNLNHDAMYWYRQDPGQGLRLIYYSQIVNDFQKGDIAEGYSVSREKKESFPLTVTSAQKNPTAFYLCASSTREGRGYTFGSGTRLTVV.

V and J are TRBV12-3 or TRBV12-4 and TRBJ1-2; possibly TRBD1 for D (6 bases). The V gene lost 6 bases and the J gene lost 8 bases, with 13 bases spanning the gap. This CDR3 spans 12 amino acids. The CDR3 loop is CASSTLRGGYTF. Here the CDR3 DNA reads TGTGCCAGCAGCACCTTAAGGGGGGGCTACACCTTC.

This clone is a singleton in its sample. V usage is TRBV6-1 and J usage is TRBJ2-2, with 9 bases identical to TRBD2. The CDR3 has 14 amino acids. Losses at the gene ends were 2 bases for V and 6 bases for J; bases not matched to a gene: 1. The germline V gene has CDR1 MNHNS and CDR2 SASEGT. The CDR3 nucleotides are TGTGCCAGCAGTGAACTAGCGGGACCCGGGGAGCTGTTTTTT. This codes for CASSELAGPGELFF.

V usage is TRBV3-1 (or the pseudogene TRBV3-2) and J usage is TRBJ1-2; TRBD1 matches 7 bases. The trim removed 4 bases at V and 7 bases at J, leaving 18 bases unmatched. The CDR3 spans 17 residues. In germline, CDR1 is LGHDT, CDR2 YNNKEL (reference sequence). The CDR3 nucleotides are TGTGCCAGCAGCCTTTCCGGCGGGGAGGGGGCTCTTGGTGGCTACACCTTC. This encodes CASSLSGGEGALGGYTF.

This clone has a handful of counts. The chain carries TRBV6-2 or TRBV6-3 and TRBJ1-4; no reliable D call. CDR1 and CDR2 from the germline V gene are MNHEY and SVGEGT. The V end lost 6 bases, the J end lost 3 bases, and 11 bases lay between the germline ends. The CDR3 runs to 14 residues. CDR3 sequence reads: CASSPGGANEKLFF. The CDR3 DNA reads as TGTGCCAGCAGCCCCGGAGGCGCTAATGAAAAACTGTTTTTT.

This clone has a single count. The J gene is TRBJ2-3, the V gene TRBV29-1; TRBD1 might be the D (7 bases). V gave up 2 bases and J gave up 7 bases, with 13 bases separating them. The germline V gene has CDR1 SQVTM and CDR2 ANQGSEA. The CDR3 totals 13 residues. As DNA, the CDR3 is TGCAGCGTTGAACCCCAGGGGGGCTATACGCAGTATTTT. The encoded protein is CSVEPQGGYTQYF.

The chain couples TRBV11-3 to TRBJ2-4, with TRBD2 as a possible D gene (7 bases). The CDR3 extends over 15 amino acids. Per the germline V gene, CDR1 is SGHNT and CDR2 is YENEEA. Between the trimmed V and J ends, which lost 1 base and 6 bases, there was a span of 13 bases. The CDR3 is CASSLGGGAGNIQYF. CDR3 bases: TGTGCCAGCAGCTTAGGCGGGGGCGCGGGAAACATTCAGTACTTC.

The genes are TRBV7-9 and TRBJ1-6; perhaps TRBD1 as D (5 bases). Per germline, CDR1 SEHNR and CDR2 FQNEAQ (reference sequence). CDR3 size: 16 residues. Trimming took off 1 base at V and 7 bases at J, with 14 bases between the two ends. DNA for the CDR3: TGTGCCAGCAGCTTAGGCCCGGGACTCACGAATTCACCCCTCCACTTT. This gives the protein CASSLGPGLTNSPLHF.

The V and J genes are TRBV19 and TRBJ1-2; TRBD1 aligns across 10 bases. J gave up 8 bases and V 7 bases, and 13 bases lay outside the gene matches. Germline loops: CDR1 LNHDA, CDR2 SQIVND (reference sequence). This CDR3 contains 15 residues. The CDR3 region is CASTPTGTGAGGYTF. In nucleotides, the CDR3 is TGTGCCAGTACCCCAACCGGGACAGGGGCAGGGGGCTACACCTTC. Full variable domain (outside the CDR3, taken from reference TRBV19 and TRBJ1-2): DGGITQSPKYLFRKEGQNVTLSCEQNLNHDAMYWYRQDPGQGLRLIYYSQIVNDFQKGDIAEGYSVSREKKESFPLTVTSAQKNPTAFYLCASTPTGTGAGGYTFGSGTRLTVV.

The CDR3 DNA is TGTGCCAGCAGACGACAGTCAAACGAGCAGTACTTC. Its translation: CASRRQSNEQYF. The V call is TRBV2, the J call TRBJ2-7; D may be TRBD1 (5 bases). Per the germline V gene, CDR1 is SNHLY and CDR2 is FYNNEI. V was cut by 6 bases and J by 5 bases, with 11 bases left in between. The CDR3 is 12 residues long.